This is a list of T cell receptor beta chains from one sample in a study of cytotoxic CD8 clonotypes in ibrutinib-treated CLL. Measured with immunoSEQ multiplex PCR; TCRdb has only the in-frame clones, and not every one. The profile shows approximately 300,000 clones, more than 65% of them singletons. The specimen was PBMCs, collected before ibrutinib treatment. The receptors come from a human donor with chronic lymphocytic leukemia. Both conserved end residues are part of each CDR3. A D gene is named only where the DNA matches it firmly. Clone size is stated in some rows and not others, as once, few, many or a class when expanded.

clone size	V gene	D gene	J gene	CDR3 protein	CDR3 DNA
-	TRBV6-1	-	TRBJ2-7	CASTDREYTPYEQYF	TGTGCCAGCACCGATAGGGAATATACGCCCTACGAGCAGTACTTC
-	TRBV2	TRBD2	TRBJ2-7	CASIAGVGEQYF	TGTGCCAGCATAGCGGGAGTCGGGGAGCAGTACTTC
-	TRBV4-1	-	TRBJ1-1	CASSQDGGEDTEAFF	TGCGCCAGCAGCCAAGATGGAGGGGAGGACACTGAAGCTTTCTTT
-	TRBV9	-	TRBJ1-2	CASSASYRASGYTF	TGTGCCAGCAGCGCTTCCTACAGGGCGTCTGGCTACACCTTC
-	TRBV7-6	-	TRBJ2-7	CASSSGPGHYEQYF	TGTGCCAGCAGCTCGGGTCCAGGTCACTACGAGCAGTACTTC
-	TRBV5-4	-	TRBJ2-7	CASSLAQGGSYEQYF	TGTGCCAGCAGCTTGGCGCAGGGGGGCTCCTACGAGCAGTACTTC
-	TRBV7-2	TRBD2	TRBJ2-1	CASSDPGTRAYNEQFF	TGTGCCAGCAGCGACCCCGGGACTAGAGCCTACAATGAGCAGTTCTTC
few	TRBV4-3	-	TRBJ1-2	CASSQDRTPVYGYTF	TGCGCCAGCAGCCAAGATCGGACCCCGGTCTATGGCTACACCTTC
-	TRBV29-1	-	TRBJ2-7	CSVVLPPGTGDYEQYF	TGCAGCGTTGTTTTACCGCCGGGGACTGGAGACTACGAGCAGTACTTC
-	TRBV5-4	-	TRBJ2-7	CASSRTMEEQYF	TGTGCCAGCAGCCGGACAATGGAGGAGCAGTACTTC
-	TRBV15	TRBD1	TRBJ2-7	CATSRGQGAYEQYF	TGTGCCACCAGCAGGGGACAGGGAGCCTACGAGCAGTACTTC
-	TRBV5-1	-	TRBJ2-1	CASSLTRGINEQFF	TGCGCCAGCAGCTTGACACGCGGGATCAATGAGCAGTTCTTC
-	TRBV9	-	TRBJ1-2	CASSGRGGYTF	TGTGCCAGCAGCGGGCGGGGTGGCTACACCTTC
few	TRBV7-2	TRBD2	TRBJ2-1	CASSFRPGLAGGHEQFF	TGTGCCAGCAGCTTCCGTCCGGGACTAGCGGGAGGTCATGAGCAGTTCTTC
-	TRBV29-1	TRBD1	TRBJ2-7	CSVERTGGGEQYF	TGCAGCGTTGAACGGACAGGGGGCGGCGAGCAGTACTTC
-	TRBV4-1	-	TRBJ1-1	CASSQVGRGAFF	TGCGCCAGCAGCCAAGTTGGGCGGGGAGCTTTCTTT
-	TRBV9	TRBD2	TRBJ2-7	CASSLPRLAGDEQYF	TGTGCCAGCAGTCTCCCCCGACTAGCGGGAGACGAGCAGTACTTC
-	TRBV6-6	-	TRBJ2-7	CASSYQGTYEQYF	TGTGCCAGCAGTTACCAGGGAACCTACGAGCAGTACTTC
-	TRBV15	-	TRBJ2-7	CATSGGRGYEQYF	TGTGCCACCAGCGGGGGTCGGGGCTACGAGCAGTACTTC
-	TRBV7-9	-	TRBJ2-1	CASSLTSFEQFF	TGTGCCAGCAGCTTAACCAGCTTTGAGCAGTTCTTC
-	TRBV7-9	-	TRBJ2-3	CASSSMGVTDTQYF	TGTGCCAGCAGCTCCATGGGAGTCACAGATACGCAGTATTTT
-	TRBV7-2	-	TRBJ2-1	CASSLRQGGNEQFF	TGTGCCAGCAGCTTACGCCAGGGGGGGAATGAGCAGTTCTTC
-	TRBV20-1	-	TRBJ2-3	CSALRRDTQYF	TGCAGTGCTCTCAGGAGAGATACGCAGTATTTT
-	TRBV18	-	TRBJ2-5	CASSPSTGLPETQYF	TGTGCCAGCTCACCATCAACAGGGCTCCCAGAGACCCAGTACTTC
few	TRBV13	TRBD1	TRBJ2-3	CASSAGQGMHTQYF	TGTGCCAGCAGCGCGGGACAGGGTATGCATACGCAGTATTTT
-	TRBV5-1	-	TRBJ1-2	CASSLAFGDYGYTF	TGCGCCAGCAGCTTGGCCTTCGGTGACTATGGCTACACCTTC
-	TRBV5-1	-	TRBJ2-3	CASRSFGRGADTQYF	TGCGCCAGCAGGAGCTTTGGCAGGGGCGCAGATACGCAGTATTTT
-	TRBV5-6	TRBD2	TRBJ2-1	CASSSKRGYNEQFF	TGTGCCAGCAGCTCGAAGCGGGGCTACAATGAGCAGTTCTTC
-	TRBV5-6	-	TRBJ2-7	CASSSTQEGYEQYF	TGTGCCAGCAGTTCTACACAGGAGGGCTACGAGCAGTACTTC
-	TRBV27	TRBD1	TRBJ2-7	CASSWTGNDYYEQYF	TGTGCCAGCAGTTGGACAGGGAATGATTACTACGAGCAGTACTTC
-	TRBV18	-	TRBJ2-3	CASSAEEGSTDTQYF	TGTGCCAGCTCAGCCGAGGAGGGTAGCACAGATACGCAGTATTTT
-	TRBV25-1	TRBD1	TRBJ2-7	CASTGTVYEQYF	TGTGCCAGCACCGGGACAGTCTACGAGCAGTACTTC
-	TRBV7-6	TRBD2	TRBJ2-5	CASSLALGASGRALETQYF	TGTGCCAGCAGCTTAGCGTTGGGTGCTAGCGGGAGGGCTCTAGAGACCCAGTACTTC
-	TRBV4-3	TRBD1	TRBJ1-2	CASSQGGQVNYGYTF	TGCGCCAGCAGCCAAGGGGGACAGGTTAACTATGGCTACACCTTC
few	TRBV4-1	-	TRBJ2-3	CASRGLRIDTQYF	TGCGCCAGCAGGGGGCTTCGGATAGATACGCAGTATTTT
-	TRBV27	TRBD1	TRBJ2-5	CASSTADRGRETQYF	TGTGCCAGCAGTACTGCGGACAGGGGGCGAGAGACCCAGTACTTC
-	TRBV5-5	TRBD1	TRBJ1-5	CASSLQRGGSNQPQHF	TGTGCCAGCAGCTTGCAAAGAGGGGGCAGCAATCAGCCCCAGCATTTT
few	TRBV30	TRBD1	TRBJ1-5	CAGGTGAKPQHF	TGTGCCGGGGGGACAGGGGCAAAGCCCCAGCATTTT
-	TRBV11-2	TRBD2	TRBJ2-6	CASSSGLAGVVRGANVLTF	TGTGCCAGCAGCTCTGGACTAGCGGGAGTTGTACGTGGGGCCAACGTCCTGACTTTC
few	TRBV2	TRBD1	TRBJ2-3	CASVTGSTQYF	TGTGCCAGCGTGACAGGGTCTACGCAGTATTTT
-	TRBV29-1	-	TRBJ2-2	CSVASSPANTGELFF	TGCAGCGTTGCTTCCAGCCCCGCGAACACCGGGGAGCTGTTTTTT
-	TRBV7-9	-	TRBJ2-7	CASSLDRVYEQYF	TGTGCCAGCAGCTTAGACAGAGTCTACGAGCAGTACTTC